Shown below are 27 T cell receptor beta chains from a single sample sequenced in a study of regulatory T cells in long-lasting Graves disease. With iRepertoire HTBI primers and Arm-PCR of CDR3 regions, TCR beta libraries were built. TCRdb fed the multiplex PCR reads into MiXCR, producing one record per CDR3 protein. The sample shows some 370,000 distinct CDR3 sequences, approximately 12% of them seen only once. Time point indicated: newly diagnosed GD, antithyroid drugs for less than 3 months. PBMCs provided the RNA from which the TCR library was made. The same data also went into a second study, on T cells in Graves' hyperthyroidism and ophthalmopathy.

The specimen was peripheral blood mononuclear cells (PBMCs), collected at new diagnosis, from a patient treated with antithyroid drugs. These receptors all come from a young woman with Graves disease.

On this clonotype itself: With a much larger clone just one base away, this may be a read error. The chain uses TRBV7-2 and TRBJ2-7; 9 nucleotides agree with TRBD1. The CDR3 loop spans 15 amino acids. From germline, CDR1 is SGHTA and CDR2 FQGNSA. CDR3 amino acids: CASSSRDREIYEQCF. For the CDR3, the DNA is TGTGCCAGCAGCTCCCGGGACAGGGAGATCTACGAGCAGTGCTTC.

This clonotype occurred many times. V gene TRBV13 combines with J gene TRBJ1-2, with D possibly TRBD1 on 5 matching bases. Germline CDR1 PRHDT, CDR2 FYEKMQ (reference sequence). The CDR3 has 17 amino acids. Trimming took 5 bases from V and 2 from J, leaving 21 bases between them. The CDR3 here is CASSRMTGTQRNYGYTF. The CDR3 DNA follows: TGTGCCAGCAGCAGAATGACCGGGACTCAGAGAAACTATGGCTACACCTTC.

In its sample, this clonotype was seen many times. One junction end does not reproduce the germline sequence, and a read error may be involved. This chain uses TRBV11-2 with TRBJ1-1; tentatively, D is TRBD1 (5 bases). The CDR3 covers 14 residues. CDR1 is SGHAT and CDR2 is FQNNGV in the germline V gene. The chain's CDR3 is CASSWGDGHTEAFF. CDR3 in DNA: TGCGCCAGCAGCTGGGGGGACGGGCACACTGAAGCTTTCTTT.

This clonotype has a count of ten or more. The chain couples TRBV11-2 to TRBJ2-2; no clear D. V was trimmed by 5 bases and J by 6 bases, leaving 10 bases between them. Germline CDR1 reads SGHAT; CDR2 reads FQNNGV. The length of the CDR3 is 13 residues. The DNA for the CDR3 is TGTGCCAGCAGCCCGTCGGGCGCCGGGGAGCTGTTTTTT. Amino acid sequence: CASSPSGAGELFF.

There are many counts of this clonotype. This chain links TRBV28 with TRBJ2-1, with D possibly TRBD1 on 5 matching bases. V lost 7 bases and J lost 4, with 8 bases in between. The CDR3 totals 12 residues. Germline V gene sequence: CDR1 MDHEN, CDR2 SYDVKM. The CDR3 DNA reads as TGTGCCAGCAACACAGGTTACAATGAGCAGTTCTTC. Amino acid sequence: CASNTGYNEQFF.

DNA of the CDR3: TGTGCCAGCAGCTTAGGGTCTAGCGGAGTCTACGAGCAGTACTTC. Protein sequence: CASSLGSSGVYEQYF. The chain has TRBV11-3 and TRBJ2-7; 7 bases are shared with TRBD2. The CDR3 consists of 15 residues. Unmatched junction bases numbered 6, after V lost 1 base and J lost 3 bases. Looked up from germline, CDR1 is SGHNT and CDR2 is YENEEA. Complete variable domain (other parts from reference TRBV11-3 and TRBJ2-7): EAGVVQSPRYKIIEKKQPVAFWCNPISGHNTLYWYLQNLGQGPELLIRYENEEAVDDSQLPKDRFSAERLKGVDSTLKIQPAELGDSAVYLCASSLGSSGVYEQYFGPGTRLTVT.

This clonotype showed up many times. This chain connects TRBV20-1 to TRBJ2-5, with 12 nucleotides matching TRBD2. V trimming: 6 bases; J trimming: 5 bases; junction bases outside the gene matches: 10. The CDR3 has 15 amino acids. CDR1 is DFQATT, CDR2 SNEGSKA, per germline (reference sequence). Here the CDR3 DNA reads TGCAGTGCCGGATTTGGACTAGCGGGAAGGGAGACCCAGTACTTC. It codes for CSAGFGLAGRETQYF.

This clonotype was detected ten times or more. The rearrangement uses TRBV24-1 and TRBJ2-5; D not resolved. This CDR3 contains 13 residues. Per germline, CDR1 KGHDR and CDR2 SFDVKD. Deletions cut 4 bases from V and 4 bases from J, with 9 bases between. CDR3 loop: CATSERTGETQYF. CDR3 coding DNA: TGTGCCACCAGTGAACGGACGGGAGAGACCCAGTACTTC.

V usage is TRBV5-5 and J usage is TRBJ1-1; 9 nucleotides align to TRBD1. CDR3 length equals 17 residues. Germline V CDR1 and CDR2: SGHKS, YYEKEE (reference sequence). The junction had 15 bases not matched to a gene; V was cut back by 5 bases and J by 4 bases. The CDR3 protein is CASSLRLPGQGSTEAFF. For the CDR3, the DNA is TGTGCCAGCAGTTTACGATTACCGGGACAGGGAAGCACTGAAGCTTTCTTT. Using reference TRBV5-5 and TRBJ1-1 for the parts outside the CDR3, the full variable domain is DAGVTQSPTHLIKTRGQQVTLRCSPISGHKSVSWYQQVLGQGPQFIFQYYEKEERGRGNFPDRFSARQFPNYSSELNVNALLLGDSALYLCASSLRLPGQGSTEAFFGQGTRLTVV.

Many counts were recorded for this clonotype. V is TRBV6-1 and J is TRBJ2-7, with 7 positions matching TRBD2. The CDR3 is 15 residues long. The germline V gene encodes CDR1 MNHNS and CDR2 SASEGT. The V and J ends lost 2 bases and 1 base, in that order; junction bases with no gene match: 5. CDR3 coding DNA: TGTGCCAGCAGTGAATTAGGGACTACTTCCTACGAGCAGTACTTC. Protein sequence: CASSELGTTSYEQYF.

The chain recombines TRBV11-2 with TRBJ2-1; D possibly corresponds to TRBD2 (5 bases). CDR1 and CDR2 (germline): SGHAT, FQNNGV. The CDR3 loop spans 15 amino acids. V dropped 3 bases and J dropped 2 bases, with 11 bases sitting between them. DNA of the CDR3: TGTGCCAGCAGCTTGCTTCTAGCTCCCTACAATGAGCAGTTCTTC. As protein: CASSLLLAPYNEQFF.

With respect to this clonotype: A much larger clone sits a single nucleotide away, making a read error possible. This sequence joins TRBV6-4 and TRBJ1-1; 9 nucleotides line up with TRBD1. The CDR3 is 14 residues long. Looked up from germline, CDR1 is MRHNA and CDR2 is SNTAGT. The CDR3: CASSETGGFTEVFF. The CDR3 DNA reads as TGTGCCAGCAGTGAAACAGGGGGCTTCACTGAAGTTTTCTTT.

This clonotype was seen many times. The chain has TRBV7-3 and TRBJ2-1; the D gene is possibly TRBD2 (6 bases). This CDR3 is built from 15 residues. In germline, CDR1 is SGHTA, CDR2 FQGTGA. V was pared by 4 bases and J by 6 bases, with 16 bases between. CDR3 residues: CASSWDGGPLNEQFF. The CDR3 coding sequence is TGTGCCAGCAGCTGGGACGGAGGGCCCCTCAATGAGCAGTTCTTC.

This chain uses TRBV11-2 with TRBJ2-5, with 13 nucleotides matching TRBD2. This CDR3 comprises 17 residues. With 5 bases clipped from V and 0 bases from J, the junction kept 6 bases outside the gene matches. Germline values: CDR1 SGHAT, CDR2 FQNNGV. CDR3 sequence (DNA): TGTGCCAGCAGCACTGGACTAGCGGGGGTGTACCAAGAGACCCAGTACTTC. Translation gives CASSTGLAGVYQETQYF.

Points on this clonotype: Only one base separates this from a far larger clonotype, so it likely reflects a read error. The rearrangement links TRBV2 to TRBJ2-1; D gene unclear. Germline V gene lookup returns CDR1 SNHLY and CDR2 FYNNEI. The CDR3 consists of 11 residues. CDR3 protein: CANSTSGEQFF. Here the CDR3 DNA reads TGTGCCAACAGTACGAGTGGTGAGCAGTTCTTC.

This clonotype was seen a few times. The chain employs TRBV7-6 and TRBJ2-1; the match to TRBD2 covers 15 bases. V trimming: 5 bases; J trimming: 7 bases; junction bases outside the gene matches: 15. This CDR3 comprises 19 residues. The germline gives CDR1 SGHVS, CDR2 FNYEAQ. Here the CDR3 reads CASSPSSTWTSGGGNEQFF. In DNA form, the CDR3 reads TGTGCCAGCAGCCCCTCTTCGACATGGACTAGCGGGGGGGGGAATGAGCAGTTCTTC. The entire variable domain, with the rest obtained from reference TRBV7-6 and TRBJ2-1, is as follows: GAGVSQSPRYKVTKRGQDVALRCDPISGHVSLYWYRQALGQGPEFLTYFNYEAQQDKSGLPNDRFSAERPEGSISTLTIQRTEQRDSAMYRCASSPSSTWTSGGGNEQFFGPGTRLTVL.

This clonotype was detected many times. J is TRBJ2-1 and V is TRBV6-1, with D perhaps TRBD1 or TRBD2 (6 bases each). The CDR3 spans 11 residues. Germline lookup yields CDR1 MNHNS and CDR2 SASEGT. The V end lost 9 bases, the J end lost 6 bases, and 9 bases lay between the germline ends. The CDR3 loop is CASTGANEQFF. DNA of the CDR3: TGTGCCAGTACGGGGGCCAATGAGCAGTTCTTC.

This clonotype was picked up a small number of times. The chain links TRBV5-6 to TRBJ1-1; D might be TRBD1 (6 bases). Germline V CDR1 and CDR2: SGHDT, YYEEEE. Trimming took 1 base from V and 12 from J, leaving 10 bases between them. The CDR3 consists of 11 residues. The DNA of the CDR3 is TGTGCCAGCAGCTTGTGGGACAAGACTTTCTTT. Translated, it gives CASSLWDKTFF.

This clonotype was seen ten or more times. The V and J genes are TRBV11-2 and TRBJ2-2; D gene unclear. This CDR3 spans 16 amino acids. The germline V gene has CDR1 SGHAT and CDR2 FQNNGV. V lost 5 bases and J lost 4, with 17 bases in between. This CDR3 is CASSPKIGDSTGELFF. CDR3 DNA sequence: TGTGCCAGCAGCCCCAAGATTGGGGATTCCACCGGGGAGCTGTTTTTT.

This clonotype was seen just once. The rearrangement joins TRBV5-4 to TRBJ2-2, with TRBD1 identical over 7 bases. The junction had 6 bases not matched to a gene; V was cut back by 4 bases and J by 6 bases. The germline CDR1 and CDR2 sequences are SGHNT and YYREEE (reference sequence). The CDR3 runs to 14 residues. The CDR3 protein is CASSTDRVAGELFF. CDR3 DNA sequence: TGTGCCAGCAGCACTGACAGGGTTGCCGGGGAGCTGTTTTTT.

A few counts support this clonotype. The CDR3 here is CATASAHKVETQYF. The DNA of the CDR3 is TGTGCCACCGCATCGGCGCATAAAGTGGAGACCCAGTACTTC. The chain recombines TRBV10-3 with TRBJ2-5; no reliable D call. This CDR3 is built from 14 residues. Trimming left V 10 bases short and J 5 bases short, with 20 bases between. Germline CDR1 reads ENHRY; CDR2 reads SYGVKD.

The rearrangement links TRBV6-5 to TRBJ1-5; D ambiguous. The CDR3 contains 18 residues. Trimming cost V 2 bases and J 0 bases, with 17 bases left between them. CDR1 is MNHEY and CDR2 is SVGAGI in the germline V gene. The CDR3 DNA is TGTGCCAGCAGTTACACCCCCCTCGGGTCCAGTAGCAATCAGCCCCAGCATTTT. This sequence encodes CASSYTPLGSSSNQPQHF.

This clonotype was recorded a few times. A much larger clone lies a single base off, so this may be a read error. The chain employs TRBV14 and TRBJ2-1; 8 bases agree with TRBD1. The germline gives CDR1 SGHDN, CDR2 FVKESK. There are 14 residues in the CDR3. This chain's CDR3 is CTSSQGQGWHEQFF. CDR3 coding DNA: TGTACCAGCAGCCAAGGACAGGGTTGGCATGAGCAGTTCTTC. The full variable domain, in which reference TRBV14 and TRBJ2-1 provide the parts outside the CDR3, is EAGVTQFPSHSVIEKGQTVTLRCDPISGHDNLYWYRRVMGKEIKFLLHFVKESKQDESGMPNNRFLAERTGGTYSTLKVQPAELEDSGVYFCTSSQGQGWHEQFFGPGTRLTVL.

This clonotype turned up a few times. The V and J genes are TRBV7-9 and TRBJ1-3; 8 bases fit TRBD1. Germline V lookup: CDR1 SEHNR, CDR2 FQNEAQ (reference sequence). V dropped 1 base and J dropped 2; count of bases not matched to a gene: 4. The CDR3 has 16 residues. The CDR3 bases are TGTGCCAGCAGCTTAGTGCAGGGGGCAGCTGGAAACACCATATATTTT. Residues: CASSLVQGAAGNTIYF. Together with reference TRBV7-9 and TRBJ1-3, the CDR3 gives the full variable domain: DTGVSQNPRHKITKRGQNVTFRCDPISEHNRLYWYRQTLGQGPEFLTYFQNEAQLEKSRLLSDRFSAERPKGSFSTLEIQRTEQGDSAMYLCASSLVQGAAGNTIYFGEGSWLTVV.

This clonotype came up a few times. Being one base from a much bigger clone, this may be a read error. The gene calls are TRBV7-3 and TRBJ1-2, with D hard to call. Germline V gene data show CDR1 as SGHTA and CDR2 as FQGTGA. This CDR3 has 13 amino acids. The CDR3 region is CASSLRGFGGHTF. CDR3 in DNA: TGTGCCAGCAGCTTACGTGGTTTTGGTGGCCACACCTTC.

V usage is TRBV6-1 and J usage is TRBJ2-3; 7 bases are a match to TRBD2. In germline, CDR1 is MNHNS, CDR2 SASEGT. J lost 0 bases, V lost 7 bases, and 16 bases had no gene match. This CDR3 spans 18 amino acids. CDR3 protein: CASTRTVVAGASTDTQYF. The CDR3, as DNA: TGTGCCAGCACCCGCACCGTAGTAGCGGGTGCTAGCACAGATACGCAGTATTTT.

The rearrangement uses TRBV25-1 and TRBJ2-7; TRBD1 is a possible D gene (5 bases). V gave up 1 base and J gave up 0 bases, with 10 bases separating them. The germline gives CDR1 MGHDK, CDR2 SYGVNS. The CDR3 has 15 amino acids. The CDR3 loop is CASSEWGLYSYEQYF. CDR3 bases: TGTGCCAGCAGTGAATGGGGCCTTTACTCCTACGAGCAGTACTTC.